This is a list of T cell receptor beta chains from one sample in a study of T-cell reconstitution after alpha-beta-depleted transplantation in children. TCRdb fed the PCR reads into MiXCR, producing one record per CDR3 protein. The sample contains hundreds of thousands of distinct CDR3 sequences, around 15% of which appear only once. Sample: PBMCs, mostly from graft donor cells, taken 360 days after TCRalphabeta/CD19-depleted stem cell transplant. The receptors derive from a male patient between 2 and 10 years old who had a stem cell transplant for acute lymphoblastic leukemia, so the T cells may come from the graft donor. The CDR3 runs from the conserved cysteine through the conserved F or W. Size tells how often a clone was seen (once, few, many) or the class of an expanded clone, and some rows leave it out.

TRBV29-1	many	TRBJ2-1	CSVEDRNRYRFF
TRBV5-1	NA	TRBJ2-1	CASSLSGDAYNEQFF
TRBV4-3	NA	TRBJ2-5	CGSSQDFDHFQETQYF
TRBV4-1	NA	TRBJ2-7	CASSQDARSGNLYEQYF
TRBV12-3/TRBV12-4	few	TRBJ1-5	CASSLDRPNQPQHF
TRBV7-9	NA	TRBJ1-3	CASTVTESSGNTIYF
TRBV12-3/TRBV12-4	few	TRBJ1-6	CASSSLGARGLHF
TRBV10-3	once	TRBJ2-7	CAISLFGLAGGWVDEQYF
TRBV5-1	NA	TRBJ2-5	CASSLWGGETRYF
TRBV7-9	few	TRBJ2-1	CASRPTGYNEQFF
TRBV6-2/TRBV6-3	NA	TRBJ2-1	CASSYVGQRSSYNEQFF
TRBV12-3/TRBV12-4	NA	TRBJ2-2	CASSPHSQPGTGELFF
TRBV20-1	many	TRBJ2-7	CSAQGAGSSYEQYF
TRBV12-3/TRBV12-4	few	TRBJ2-4	CASTRWLAGGIQYF
TRBV24-1	NA	TRBJ2-5	CATSDPFRETQYF
TRBV5-1	NA	TRBJ2-4	CASSPYPKEGRNIQYF
TRBV5-1	NA	TRBJ2-1	CASSLGTGEPNEQFF
TRBV28	NA	TRBJ1-4	CASSLGVGMGVNEKLFF
TRBV28	few	TRBJ2-7	CASSRLISGLPHEQYF
TRBV29-1	few	TRBJ2-1	CSAGIQAGVSYNEQFF
TRBV6-1	NA	TRBJ1-1	CASSRPKYGTPPEAFF
TRBV28	NA	TRBJ2-3	CASRRGRADTQYF
TRBV3-1	NA	TRBJ1-4	CASSQVDNEKLFF
TRBV5-5	many	TRBJ2-1	CASSLGDRVDEQFF
TRBV6-1	NA	TRBJ2-7	CAGSRDRVSYEQYF
TRBV20-1	many	TRBJ2-1	CSARLAGGYSYNEQFF
TRBV9	many	TRBJ2-1	CASSPRTSGDSYNEQFF
TRBV28	NA	TRBJ2-2	CASSPTSVTRELFF
TRBV29-1	few	TRBJ1-3	CSVERQGTGNTIYF
TRBV7-2	NA	TRBJ2-5	CASSLGQGLAEETQYF
TRBV20-1	NA	TRBJ2-7	CSASQPGTGIAAGGVF
TRBV10-3	NA	TRBJ1-2	CAISDRTRNYGYTF
TRBV20-1	NA	TRBJ2-7	CSARSSGTGRDYELYF
TRBV12-3/TRBV12-4	many	TRBJ2-5	CASSLGRLQETQYF
TRBV7-2	few	TRBJ2-2	CASSSLAPGELFF
TRBV3-1	few	TRBJ2-7	CASSQPGQGALDIYEQYF
TRBV5-1	few	TRBJ2-1	CASSLFRDEQFF
TRBV20-1	NA	TRBJ2-4	CSASQVVRQGRDIQYF
TRBV5-5	NA	TRBJ2-7	CASSTRTVYEQYF
TRBV7-2	NA	TRBJ1-6	CASSRTVYNSPLHF
TRBV6-5	NA	TRBJ2-3	CASSYSSGVLTDTQYF
TRBV7-9	many	TRBJ2-1	CASSLAVAASYNEQFF
TRBV7-9	many	TRBJ2-1	CASSLPGDEQFF
TRBV28	few	TRBJ2-5	CASSPPGQAIQETQYF
TRBV9	NA	TRBJ2-3	CASSSARPGQGAGDTQYF
TRBV28	many	TRBJ2-3	CASSFPGGDTQYF
TRBV12-3/TRBV12-4	few	TRBJ2-7	CASRGRGHHEQYF
TRBV25-1	NA	TRBJ2-7	CASSELSENEQYF
TRBV12-3/TRBV12-4	NA	TRBJ2-1	CASSLEVWTSNNEQFF
TRBV28	many	TRBJ1-2	CASSPTGNYGYTF
TRBV12-5	few	TRBJ2-3	CASGFGGHTDTQYF
TRBV18	few	TRBJ2-3	CASSISPEPDTQYF
TRBV11-2	NA	TRBJ2-3	CASSLSGVGSTDTQYF